What follows are 31 T cell receptor beta chains derived from one specimen sequenced in a study of blood T cell repertoires in COVID-19. Sequencing was performed with immunoSEQ multiplex PCR; in TCRdb, only in-frame clones are kept and a portion is missing. The table lists 210,000 or so clones, approximately 79% of them singletons. Sequencing used peripheral blood. The receptors originated from a human donor in a cohort sampled during active COVID-19.

V is TRBV5-1 and J is TRBJ1-1, with TRBD1 matching 7 bases. V dropped 2 bases and J dropped 2; count of bases not matched to a gene: 9. The CDR3 is 16 residues long. Germline CDR1 is SGHRS and CDR2 is YFSETQ. Written as DNA, the CDR3 is TGCGCCAGCAGCTTCTCCGACAGGGAATTTAACACTGAAGCTTTCTTT. This sequence encodes CASSFSDREFNTEAFF.

This clone came up a few times. The chain combines TRBV3-1 (or the pseudogene TRBV3-2) with TRBJ1-1, with TRBD1 as a possible D gene (5 bases). Germline CDR1 is LGHDT and CDR2 is YNNKEL (reference sequence). This CDR3 has 16 amino acids. Trimming stripped 2 bases from V and 2 bases from J, with 15 bases between. CDR3 bases: TGTGCCAGCAGCCAAACTTCCAGGGTACGAAACACTGAAGCTTTCTTT. Its protein is CASSQTSRVRNTEAFF.

The V and J genes are TRBV28 and TRBJ2-1, with TRBD1 identical over 7 bases. Germline V gene lookup returns CDR1 MDHEN and CDR2 SYDVKM. Trimming at V came to 4 bases and at J to 10 bases, leaving 1 base not matched to a gene. The length of the CDR3 is 11 residues. The CDR3 bases are TGTGCCAGCAGTTACAGGGGCGAGCAGTTCTTC. Amino acids: CASSYRGEQFF.

This clone has just a few counts. CDR3 nucleotides: TGTGCCAGCAGCTTCCCCGGGGGGCCCCAGCATTTT. This codes for CASSFPGGPQHF. The rearrangement uses TRBV7-6 and TRBJ1-5, with D perhaps TRBD1 (5 bases). Germline V gene data show CDR1 as SGHVS and CDR2 as FNYEAQ. CDR3 size: 12 residues. V gave up 3 bases and J gave up 9 bases, with 9 bases separating them.

V gene TRBV6-5 combines with J gene TRBJ2-7; D is unresolved. This CDR3 spans 15 amino acids. The germline gives CDR1 MNHEY, CDR2 SVGAGI. Trimming stripped 2 bases from V and 5 bases from J, with 16 bases between. The CDR3 is CASSYGGRSIHEQYF. Written as DNA, the CDR3 is TGTGCCAGCAGTTACGGTGGCAGATCAATCCACGAGCAGTACTTC.

The chain employs TRBV12-3 or TRBV12-4 and TRBJ2-3, with TRBD2 matching over 11 bases. The CDR3 is 13 residues long. The trim removed 6 bases at V and 5 bases at J, leaving 1 base unmatched. CDR3 DNA: TGTGCCAGCAGGGGGACTAGCGGAGATACGCAGTATTTT. It is translated as CASRGTSGDTQYF.

This clone was found once. The chain employs TRBV19 and TRBJ1-2, with 8 bases lining up with TRBD1. This CDR3 is built from 14 residues. Germline CDR1 reads LNHDA; CDR2 reads SQIVND (reference sequence). Trimming cost V 1 base and J 4 bases; bases outside gene matches: 2. CDR3 sequence reads: CASSIGGTGYGYTF. Here the CDR3 DNA reads TGTGCCAGTAGTATAGGAGGGACAGGCTATGGCTACACCTTC.

The rearrangement links TRBV7-6 to TRBJ2-7; 13 nucleotides line up with TRBD2. From germline, CDR1 is SGHVS and CDR2 FNYEAQ. J gave up 4 bases and V 0 bases, and 3 bases lay outside the gene matches. This CDR3 has 16 residues. The CDR3 coding sequence is TGTGCCAGCAGCTTAGCGGGGACTAGCGGGACGTACGAGCAGTACTTC. Amino acid sequence: CASSLAGTSGTYEQYF.

This clone turned up a few times. The chain couples TRBV29-1 to TRBJ1-5; 8 bases map to TRBD1. Germline V CDR1 and CDR2: SQVTM, ANQGSEA. V shed 4 bases and J 3 bases; nucleotides not matched to a gene: 2. The CDR3 runs 13 residues. CDR3 coding DNA: TGCAGCGTTGGACAGGGGTTCAATCAGCCCCAGCATTTT. Protein product: CSVGQGFNQPQHF.

This clone has only a few counts. The chain has TRBV7-2 and TRBJ1-3, with 7 bases fitting TRBD1. CDR3 length: 16 residues. Germline CDR1 reads SGHTA; CDR2 reads FQGNSA. V lost 5 bases, J lost 2 bases, and 9 bases stayed unmatched. The CDR3 nucleotides read TGTGCCAGCAGCCTTCAGGGGGAACGCCCTGGAAACACCATATATTTT. Amino acids: CASSLQGERPGNTIYF.

The chain couples TRBV29-1 to TRBJ1-1; 7 nucleotides match TRBD1. The ends lost 0 bases at V and 4 bases at J; junction bases unmatched: 5. Germline V gene data show CDR1 as SQVTM and CDR2 as ANQGSEA. The CDR3 is 14 residues long. CDR3 nucleotides: TGCAGCGTTGAAGATCTTCCAGGGGGCACTGAAGCTTTCTTT. Translated, it gives CSVEDLPGGTEAFF.

The chain's CDR3 is CASSRRTVRNTEAFF. Written as DNA, the CDR3 is TGTGCCAGCTCCCGAAGGACAGTACGAAACACTGAAGCTTTCTTT. This sequence joins TRBV18 and TRBJ1-1; D might be TRBD1 (6 bases). Germline CDR1 reads KGHSH; CDR2 reads LQKENI. The CDR3 loop spans 15 amino acids. With 6 bases removed from V and 2 bases from J, the gap between germline ends came to 16 bases. Supplemented by reference TRBV18 and TRBJ1-1, the full variable domain reads NAGVMQNPRHLVRRRGQEARLRCSPMKGHSHVYWYRQLPEEGLKFMVYLQKENIIDESGMPKERFSAEFPKEGPSILRIQQVVRGDSAAYFCASSRRTVRNTEAFFGQGTRLTVV.

The V gene is TRBV30, the J gene TRBJ2-7, with a weak D call TRBD2 (5 bases). Germline CDR1 reads GTSNPN; CDR2 reads SVGIG (reference sequence). This CDR3 contains 16 residues. V lost 2 bases to trimming and J lost 0 bases, with 17 bases between them. The CDR3 bases are TGTGCCTGGAGTTTGGACTCGTCCCCAAGCTCCTACGAGCAGTACTTC. This encodes CAWSLDSSPSSYEQYF.

The chain uses TRBV2 and TRBJ2-2, with 11 bases lining up with TRBD2. Germline V gene sequence: CDR1 SNHLY, CDR2 FYNNEI. The CDR3 is 15 amino acids. With V trimmed by 6 bases and J by 5 bases, 5 bases remained unmatched. In DNA, the CDR3 is TGTGCCAGCAGAACTAGCGGGAGTGGGACCGGGGAGCTGTTTTTT. Amino acid sequence: CASRTSGSGTGELFF.

Only a few counts were recorded for this clone. This rearrangement joins TRBV7-9 to TRBJ2-7; the match to TRBD1 covers 7 bases. CDR3 length: 12 residues. The trim removed 9 bases at V and 6 bases at J, leaving 8 bases unmatched. Germline loops: CDR1 SEHNR, CDR2 FQNEAQ (reference sequence). Here the CDR3 reads CASSRGPREQYF. The CDR3 DNA sequence: TGTGCCAGTTCGAGGGGGCCCCGCGAGCAGTACTTC.

A single count supports this clone. The chain links TRBV27 to TRBJ2-1; TRBD1 agrees at 10 bases. The CDR3 has 17 residues. Trimming at V came to 5 bases and at J to 2 bases, leaving 9 bases not matched to a gene. In germline, CDR1 is MNHEY, CDR2 SMNVEV (reference sequence). The CDR3 region has the DNA TGTGCCAGCAGTCTCCGGGACAGGGGTATTACCTACAATGAGCAGTTCTTC. It is translated as CASSLRDRGITYNEQFF.

In its sample, this clone was seen a few times. This chain uses TRBV30 with TRBJ2-7, with D possibly being TRBD1 (6 bases). The CDR3 is 14 residues long. V was clipped by 1 base and J by 0 bases, with 10 bases between them. The germline CDR1 and CDR2 sequences are GTSNPN and SVGIG (reference sequence). DNA for the CDR3: TGTGCCTGGAGTGGACAGGCGAGCTCCTACGAGCAGTACTTC. Translation: CAWSGQASSYEQYF.

In this sample, this clone turned up once. V and J are TRBV3-1 (or the pseudogene TRBV3-2) and TRBJ2-6; the D is unclear. The CDR3 is 15 amino acids. Trimming removed 2 bases from V and 0 bases from J, with 5 bases in between. Per germline, CDR1 LGHDT and CDR2 YNNKEL (reference sequence). The CDR3 loop is CASSQSRSGANVLTF. In DNA, the CDR3 is TGTGCCAGCAGCCAAAGCCGCTCTGGGGCCAACGTCCTGACTTTC.

This clone was counted between two and nine times. The chain uses TRBV6-4 and TRBJ1-1; D call uncertain. Deletions cut 6 bases from V and 0 bases from J, with 14 bases between. Germline V gives CDR1 MRHNA, CDR2 SNTAGT. The CDR3 covers 15 residues. The CDR3 here is CASRDLTAMNTEAFF. The CDR3 DNA is TGTGCCAGCAGAGACCTCACAGCTATGAACACTGAAGCTTTCTTT.

J is TRBJ2-7 and V is TRBV5-5; maybe TRBD1 (6 bases). V was cut by 0 bases and J by 0 bases, with 13 bases left in between. The germline CDR1 and CDR2 sequences are SGHKS and YYEKEE (reference sequence). The CDR3 consists of 16 residues. The CDR3 DNA reads as TGTGCCAGCAGCTTGGACTGGGGGCCTCTCTCCTACGAGCAGTACTTC. The encoded protein is CASSLDWGPLSYEQYF. Full variable domain (outside the CDR3, taken from reference TRBV5-5 and TRBJ2-7): DAGVTQSPTHLIKTRGQQVTLRCSPISGHKSVSWYQQVLGQGPQFIFQYYEKEERGRGNFPDRFSARQFPNYSSELNVNALLLGDSALYLCASSLDWGPLSYEQYFGPGTRLTVT.

This chain uses TRBV28 with TRBJ1-5; 11 bases map to TRBD1. CDR3 length equals 16 residues. V was pared by 5 bases and J by 5 bases, with 8 bases of the junction left unmatched. Germline V gene data show CDR1 as MDHEN and CDR2 as SYDVKM. CDR3 sequence reads: CASSPPPGQGDQPQHF. In DNA form, the CDR3 reads TGTGCCAGCAGTCCTCCACCGGGACAGGGGGATCAGCCCCAGCATTTT.

This chain uses TRBV7-2 with TRBJ2-7; D might be TRBD2 (6 bases). Germline CDR1 and CDR2: SGHTA and FQGNSA. This CDR3 spans 15 amino acids. Trimming pared 4 bases from V and 3 bases from J, leaving 16 bases between. CDR3 protein: CASSSRDSGYYEQYF. Here the CDR3 DNA reads TGTGCCAGCAGCTCCAGGGACTCCGGATACTACGAGCAGTACTTC.

CDR3 sequence reads: CASSWLGGLAGSQETQYF. CDR3 DNA: TGCGCCAGCAGCTGGTTGGGAGGACTAGCGGGATCACAAGAGACCCAGTACTTC. The rearrangement joins TRBV5-1 to TRBJ2-5; 12 bases align to TRBD2. Per the germline V gene, CDR1 is SGHRS and CDR2 is YFSETQ. V shed 3 bases, J shed 2 bases, and the junction held 11 bases outside the gene matches. CDR3 length: 18 residues.

J is TRBJ2-3 and V is TRBV10-3, with TRBD1 as a possible D gene (6 bases). The CDR3 loop spans 16 amino acids. V was trimmed by 2 bases and J by 10 bases, leaving 22 bases between them. Germline V gene lookup returns CDR1 ENHRY and CDR2 SYGVKD. The CDR3 bases are TGTGCCATCAGTGAGGTGGGGGCGGGTAGGACCCAGGCGCAGTATTTT. Translation: CAISEVGAGRTQAQYF.

The J gene is TRBJ2-1, the V gene TRBV11-1; D is ambiguous. The CDR3 sequence is 11 residues long. Per germline, CDR1 SGHAT and CDR2 FQDESV (reference sequence). V was pared by 3 bases and J by 7 bases, with 4 bases between. CDR3: CASSFSNEQFF. The DNA for the CDR3 is TGTGCCAGCAGCTTTTCGAATGAGCAGTTCTTC.

J is TRBJ2-7 and V is TRBV28, with TRBD1 identical over 8 bases. From germline, CDR1 is MDHEN and CDR2 SYDVKM. Germline trimming cut 6 bases from V and 2 bases from J; bases unmatched to any gene: 6. The CDR3 is 14 residues long. The CDR3 protein is CASSLRQGTYEQYF. In nucleotides, the CDR3 is TGTGCCAGCAGCTTAAGACAGGGGACCTACGAGCAGTACTTC.

This clone was detected once. The chain joins TRBV30 to TRBJ2-5; TRBD2 agrees at 10 bases. V lost 1 base, J lost 0 bases, and 2 bases stayed unmatched. The CDR3 extends over 15 amino acids. In germline, CDR1 is GTSNPN, CDR2 SVGIG (reference sequence). For the CDR3, the DNA is TGTGCCTGGAGTGGACTAGCGGGCAACCAAGAGACCCAGTACTTC. The encoded protein is CAWSGLAGNQETQYF.

This chain uses TRBV30 with TRBJ2-7; 8 bases agree with TRBD2. The CDR3 length is 13 residues. Germline V gene lookup returns CDR1 GTSNPN and CDR2 SVGIG (reference sequence). V was clipped by 0 bases and J by 7 bases; unmatched bases: 5. The CDR3 sequence is CAWSVAGEGEQYF. The CDR3 DNA sequence: TGTGCCTGGAGTGTAGCGGGGGAGGGAGAGCAGTACTTC.

The chain employs TRBV12-3 or TRBV12-4 and TRBJ1-2, with 7 bases identical to TRBD1. The CDR3 has 13 residues. V shed 7 bases, J shed 4 bases, and the junction held 6 bases outside the gene matches. This CDR3 reads CASNNRGSYGYTF. In DNA form, the CDR3 reads TGTGCCAGCAATAACAGGGGCTCCTATGGCTACACCTTC.

This clone was counted a single time. The V and J genes are TRBV7-2 and TRBJ2-5, with D hard to call. V lost 1 base and J 4 bases, leaving 7 bases between the germline ends. Germline-derived CDR1 and CDR2 are SGHTA and FQGNSA. This CDR3 has 13 residues. The CDR3 loop is CASSLGPRETQYF. The CDR3 DNA reads as TGTGCCAGCAGCTTAGGGCCACGAGAGACCCAGTACTTC.

In its sample, this clone was seen a few times. The chain employs TRBV4-2 and TRBJ1-2; 10 bases are a match to TRBD1. Germline values: CDR1 LGHNA, CDR2 YNFKEQ. The V gene end was trimmed by 3 bases and the J gene end by 3 bases; junction bases not matched to a gene: 7. The CDR3 has 16 residues. In nucleotides, the CDR3 is TGTGCCAGCAGCCAGGGACAGGGGCCTGGGGACTATGGCTACACCTTC. This translates into CASSQGQGPGDYGYTF.